This is a list of T cell receptor beta chains from one sample in a study of blood T cell repertoires in COVID-19. Sequencing used immunoSEQ multiplex PCR; TCRdb keeps in-frame clones, though not all of them. The repertoire includes under 250,000 clones, roughly 85% of them detected once, and 3% to 3.5% sits in the top ten. The material sequenced was peripheral blood. These receptors were collected from a man younger than 30 with active or convalescent COVID-19. Both conserved end residues are part of each CDR3. The order of the fields is V gene, clone size, J gene, D gene, CDR3 protein, CDR3 DNA. D genes are given only for firm matches. Expanded clones are given a class, and other clones once, few, many or no size at all.

v_call: TRBV5-1
clone_size: once
j_call: TRBJ1-6
d_call: NA
cdr3_aa: CASSPAGVAPLHF
cdr3_nt: TGCGCCAGCAGCCCCGCCGGGGTAGCACCCCTCCACTTT

v_call: TRBV6-4
clone_size: NA
j_call: TRBJ1-1
d_call: NA
cdr3_aa: CASSGSLNTEAFF
cdr3_nt: TGTGCCAGCAGTGGGAGTCTGAACACTGAAGCTTTCTTT

v_call: TRBV21-1
clone_size: NA
j_call: TRBJ1-2
d_call: NA
cdr3_aa: CASSKAFTGPIYGYTF
cdr3_nt: TGTGCCAGCAGCAAAGCGTTCACAGGGCCGATATATGGCTACACCTTC

v_call: TRBV4-3
clone_size: once
j_call: TRBJ1-3
d_call: TRBD1
cdr3_aa: CASSQDHRGDTIYF
cdr3_nt: TGCGCCAGCAGCCAAGATCACAGGGGTGACACCATATATTTT

v_call: TRBV3-1/TRBV3-2
clone_size: once
j_call: TRBJ1-2
d_call: NA
cdr3_aa: CASSPPGGGYGYTF
cdr3_nt: TGTGCCAGCAGCCCCCCGGGAGGGGGTTATGGCTACACCTTC

v_call: TRBV6-5
clone_size: NA
j_call: TRBJ1-2
d_call: NA
cdr3_aa: CASTDGGPWGYTF
cdr3_nt: TGTGCCAGCACCGACGGAGGCCCATGGGGCTACACCTTC

v_call: TRBV11-2
clone_size: NA
j_call: TRBJ2-1
d_call: TRBD2
cdr3_aa: CASTLLAGANNEQFF
cdr3_nt: TGTGCCAGCACCCTACTAGCGGGGGCCAACAATGAGCAGTTCTTC

v_call: TRBV11-3
clone_size: NA
j_call: TRBJ1-1
d_call: NA
cdr3_aa: CASSLGGVNTEAFF
cdr3_nt: TGTGCCAGCAGCTTAGGGGGCGTGAACACTGAAGCTTTCTTT

v_call: TRBV7-8
clone_size: NA
j_call: TRBJ1-2
d_call: NA
cdr3_aa: CASSPQAGGDYGYTF
cdr3_nt: TGTGCCAGCAGCCCCCAGGCGGGGGGCGACTATGGCTACACCTTC

v_call: TRBV12-3/TRBV12-4
clone_size: NA
j_call: TRBJ2-1
d_call: NA
cdr3_aa: CASEGVPYNEQFF
cdr3_nt: TGTGCCAGCGAAGGGGTCCCCTACAATGAGCAGTTCTTC

v_call: TRBV29-1
clone_size: NA
j_call: TRBJ1-2
d_call: NA
cdr3_aa: CSVRDYGYTF
cdr3_nt: TGCAGCGTGAGAGACTATGGCTACACCTTC

v_call: TRBV5-1
clone_size: NA
j_call: TRBJ2-5
d_call: TRBD2
cdr3_aa: CASSLNERGQETQYF
cdr3_nt: TGCGCCAGCAGCTTGAACGAGCGGGGGCAAGAGACCCAGTACTTC

v_call: TRBV7-2
clone_size: NA
j_call: TRBJ2-3
d_call: NA
cdr3_aa: CASSLIITDTQYF
cdr3_nt: TGTGCCAGCAGCTTAATTATCACAGATACGCAGTATTTT

v_call: TRBV19
clone_size: NA
j_call: TRBJ1-5
d_call: NA
cdr3_aa: CASSNTPGPQHF
cdr3_nt: TGTGCCAGTAGTAACACCCCTGGGCCCCAGCATTTT

v_call: TRBV24-1
clone_size: NA
j_call: TRBJ1-5
d_call: TRBD1
cdr3_aa: CATRTGGFNQPQHF
cdr3_nt: TGTGCCACCAGAACAGGGGGCTTCAATCAGCCCCAGCATTTT

v_call: TRBV11-1
clone_size: few
j_call: TRBJ2-7
d_call: NA
cdr3_aa: CASSVGQGAYEQYF
cdr3_nt: TGTGCCAGCAGCGTAGGGCAAGGAGCCTACGAGCAGTACTTC

v_call: TRBV27
clone_size: NA
j_call: TRBJ2-2
d_call: TRBD1
cdr3_aa: CASRTGGNTGELFF
cdr3_nt: TGTGCCAGTCGGACAGGGGGCAACACCGGGGAGCTGTTTTTT

v_call: TRBV11-2
clone_size: NA
j_call: TRBJ1-6
d_call: TRBD1
cdr3_aa: CASSPRQGRNSPLHF
cdr3_nt: TGTGCCAGCAGCCCTAGACAGGGGCGGAATTCACCCCTCCACTTT

v_call: TRBV9
clone_size: NA
j_call: TRBJ2-7
d_call: TRBD2
cdr3_aa: CASMGTKRSHEQYF
cdr3_nt: TGTGCCAGCATGGGGACTAAAAGATCCCACGAGCAGTACTTC

v_call: TRBV13
clone_size: NA
j_call: TRBJ1-1
d_call: NA
cdr3_aa: CASSLGGASNTEAFF
cdr3_nt: TGTGCCAGCAGCTTAGGGGGGGCGTCTAACACTGAAGCTTTCTTT

v_call: TRBV6-6
clone_size: NA
j_call: TRBJ2-2
d_call: TRBD2
cdr3_aa: CASSRTSGKGGTGELFF
cdr3_nt: TGTGCCAGCAGTCGGACTAGCGGGAAAGGAGGCACCGGGGAGCTGTTTTTT

v_call: TRBV2
clone_size: NA
j_call: TRBJ2-1
d_call: TRBD1
cdr3_aa: CASTGTGTFSEQFF
cdr3_nt: TGTGCCAGTACCGGGACAGGTACGTTCAGTGAGCAGTTCTTC

v_call: TRBV28
clone_size: NA
j_call: TRBJ2-7
d_call: TRBD2
cdr3_aa: CASSFSGTTLF
cdr3_nt: TGTGCCAGCAGTTTTTCCGGGACTACGTTGTTC

v_call: TRBV18
clone_size: NA
j_call: TRBJ1-4
d_call: NA
cdr3_aa: CASSTGNEKLFF
cdr3_nt: TGTGCCAGCTCTACGGGTAATGAAAAACTGTTTTTT

v_call: TRBV10-3
clone_size: few
j_call: TRBJ1-2
d_call: TRBD1
cdr3_aa: CAIRETRGDAGYTF
cdr3_nt: TGTGCCATCAGAGAGACCAGGGGGGATGCAGGCTACACCTTC

v_call: TRBV25-1
clone_size: NA
j_call: TRBJ2-3
d_call: TRBD1
cdr3_aa: CASSGQGAGDTQYF
cdr3_nt: TGTGCCAGCAGCGGACAGGGGGCAGGAGATACGCAGTATTTT

v_call: TRBV28
clone_size: NA
j_call: TRBJ2-5
d_call: NA
cdr3_aa: CASSLGTFQETQYF
cdr3_nt: TGTGCCAGCAGTTTGGGCACATTCCAAGAGACCCAGTACTTC

v_call: TRBV12-5
clone_size: NA
j_call: TRBJ1-1
d_call: NA
cdr3_aa: CASGSSGFPEAFF
cdr3_nt: TGTGCTAGTGGTTCATCAGGTTTCCCTGAAGCTTTCTTT

v_call: TRBV7-3
clone_size: NA
j_call: TRBJ2-1
d_call: TRBD2
cdr3_aa: CASSTGGSSYNEQFF
cdr3_nt: TGTGCCAGCAGCACCGGGGGGAGCTCCTACAATGAGCAGTTCTTC

v_call: TRBV28
clone_size: once
j_call: TRBJ1-5
d_call: NA
cdr3_aa: CASSFPGQSNQPQHF
cdr3_nt: TGTGCCAGCAGTTTTCCAGGCCAGAGCAATCAGCCCCAGCATTTT

v_call: TRBV7-2
clone_size: NA
j_call: TRBJ1-1
d_call: NA
cdr3_aa: CASSLFSVKGTEAFF
cdr3_nt: TGTGCCAGCAGCTTATTTTCCGTGAAGGGGACTGAAGCTTTCTTT

v_call: TRBV6-6
clone_size: once
j_call: TRBJ1-3
d_call: NA
cdr3_aa: CASAGVRNTIYF
cdr3_nt: TGTGCCAGCGCGGGGGTCAGAAACACCATATATTTT